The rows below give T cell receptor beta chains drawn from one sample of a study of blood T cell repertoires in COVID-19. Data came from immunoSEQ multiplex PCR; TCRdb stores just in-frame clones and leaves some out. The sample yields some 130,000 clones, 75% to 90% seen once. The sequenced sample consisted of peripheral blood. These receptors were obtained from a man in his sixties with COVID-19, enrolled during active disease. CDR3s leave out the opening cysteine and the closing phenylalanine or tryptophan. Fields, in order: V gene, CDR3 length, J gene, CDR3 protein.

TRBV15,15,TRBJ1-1,ATSRDGRKGGNTEAF
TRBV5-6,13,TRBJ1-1,ASNTLQGAGTEAF
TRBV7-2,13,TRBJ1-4,ASSSQTGFNEKLF
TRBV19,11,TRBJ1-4,ATWDRSNEKLF
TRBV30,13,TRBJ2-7,AWSVLDRTTYEQY
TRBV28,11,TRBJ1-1,ASSLVRNTEAF
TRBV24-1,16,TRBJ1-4,ATSDPLGGDRGSEKLF
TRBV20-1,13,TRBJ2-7,SASLGTFHSYEQY
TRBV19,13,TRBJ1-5,ASSIGQGRNQPQH
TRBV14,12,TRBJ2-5,ASSRLAEEETQY
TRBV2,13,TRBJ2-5,ASSAVRGYQETQY
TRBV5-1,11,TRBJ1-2,ASSLAGGEGYT
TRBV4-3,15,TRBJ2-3,ASSQILAGGPTDTQY
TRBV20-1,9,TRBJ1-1,SSPGGAEAF
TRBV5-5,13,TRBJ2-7,ASTQGGQGRYEQY
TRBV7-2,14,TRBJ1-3,ASSLNSRTSGNTIY
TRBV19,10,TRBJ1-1,ASRAGVTEAF